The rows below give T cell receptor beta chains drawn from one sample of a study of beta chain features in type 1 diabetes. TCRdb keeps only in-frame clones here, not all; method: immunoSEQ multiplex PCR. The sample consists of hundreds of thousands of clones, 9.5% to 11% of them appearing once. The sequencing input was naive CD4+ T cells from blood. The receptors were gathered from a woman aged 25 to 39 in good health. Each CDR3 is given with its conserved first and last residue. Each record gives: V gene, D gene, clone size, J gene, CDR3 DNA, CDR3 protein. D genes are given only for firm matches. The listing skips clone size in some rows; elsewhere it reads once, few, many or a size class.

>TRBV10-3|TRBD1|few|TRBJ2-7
TGTGCCATCAGTGGGACAGGGCAAAGGTACGAGCAGTACTTC
CAISGTGQRYEQYF
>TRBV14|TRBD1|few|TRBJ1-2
TGTGCCAGCAGCACGGGACAGGTGGACTTCCCGTATGGCTACACCTTC
CASSTGQVDFPYGYTF
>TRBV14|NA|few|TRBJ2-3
TGTGCCAGCAGCCATGGACTCGACACGCATACGCAGTATTTT
CASSHGLDTHTQYF
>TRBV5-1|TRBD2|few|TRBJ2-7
TGCGCCAGCAGCTTGGAGGGACTAGCGGTCCACGAGCAGTACTTC
CASSLEGLAVHEQYF
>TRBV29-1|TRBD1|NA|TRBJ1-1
TGCAGCGTTCAGGGGGACAGGAGCACTGAAGCTTTCTTT
CSVQGDRSTEAFF
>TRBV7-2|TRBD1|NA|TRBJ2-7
TGTGCCAGCAGCTTAGCGGGACAGGGGGCGGCCGAGCAGTACTTC
CASSLAGQGAAEQYF
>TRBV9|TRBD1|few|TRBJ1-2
TGTGCCAGCAGGGCCGGGACAGGGCACTATGGCTACACCTTC
CASRAGTGHYGYTF
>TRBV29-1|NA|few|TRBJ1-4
TGCAGCGTTGGTCGGAGTCTCGGTGAAAAACTGTTTTTT
CSVGRSLGEKLFF
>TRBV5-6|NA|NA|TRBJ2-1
TGTGCCAGCACCCCGACCGGCAGGTACAATGAGCAGTTCTTC
CASTPTGRYNEQFF
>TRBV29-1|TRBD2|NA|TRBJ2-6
TGCAGCGTGGGGGGGGAGTTGGGCTCCTCTGGGGCCAACGTCCTGACTTTC
CSVGGELGSSGANVLTF
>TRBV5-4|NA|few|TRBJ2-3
TGTGCCAGCAACCCAAACTTAGGAGGCACAGATACGCAGTATTTT
CASNPNLGGTDTQYF
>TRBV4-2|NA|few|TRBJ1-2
TGTGCCAGCAGCCAAGATAGGGCGGGTAACTATGGCTACACCTTC
CASSQDRAGNYGYTF
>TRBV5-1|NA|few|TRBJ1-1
TGCGCCAGCAGCGACGGACGGACAGTGAACACTGAAGCTTTCTTT
CASSDGRTVNTEAFF
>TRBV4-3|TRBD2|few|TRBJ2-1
TGCGCCAGCAGCCAATCGGTACGGGAGGGCCGCTACAATGAGCAGTTCTTC
CASSQSVREGRYNEQFF
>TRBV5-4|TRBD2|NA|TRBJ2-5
TGTGCCAGCAGCTTGATGCGGGAGGGCCCCTCAGAGACCCAGTACTTC
CASSLMREGPSETQYF
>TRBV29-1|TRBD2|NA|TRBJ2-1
TGCAGCGTTGTGAGACTAGCGGGAGGGCCGGGCAATGAGCAGTTCTTC
CSVVRLAGGPGNEQFF
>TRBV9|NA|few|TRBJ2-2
TGTGCCAGCAGCGTAGAGTCCGGCACCGGGGAGCTGTTTTTT
CASSVESGTGELFF
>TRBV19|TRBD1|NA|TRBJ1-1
TGTGCCAGTAGTATCCGGACAGGGGCTGAAGCTTTCTTT
CASSIRTGAEAFF
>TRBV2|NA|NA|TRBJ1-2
TGTGCCAGCAGTGAACGGGGGGCCAATGATGGCTACACCTTC
CASSERGANDGYTF
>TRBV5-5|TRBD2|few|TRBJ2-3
TGTGCCAGCAGCTTGGGCGGGAGTCCTGCCACAGATACGCAGTATTTT
CASSLGGSPATDTQYF
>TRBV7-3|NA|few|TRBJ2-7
TGTGCCAGCAGCCAATCGGGCCAGAGGGACGAGCAGTACTTC
CASSQSGQRDEQYF
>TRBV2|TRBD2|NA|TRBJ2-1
TGTGCCAGCAGCCTACTAGCGGGAGGGCCGAATGAGCAGTTCTTC
CASSLLAGGPNEQFF
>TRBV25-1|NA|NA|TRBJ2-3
TGTGCCAGCAGTGACCCTTCTCGGTTGGATACGCAGTATTTT
CASSDPSRLDTQYF
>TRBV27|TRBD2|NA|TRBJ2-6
TGTGCCAGCAGTCTCCTGGGACTAGCGGGCGGCTCTGGGGCCAACGTCCTGACTTTC
CASSLLGLAGGSGANVLTF
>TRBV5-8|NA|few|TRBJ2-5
TGTGCCAGCAGCTTGGCAGGGGCAGAGACCCAGTACTTC
CASSLAGAETQYF
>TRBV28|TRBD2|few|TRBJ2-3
TGTGCCAGCAGTTTAAGAATTGGCGGGAGAGGAACAGATACGCAGTATTTT
CASSLRIGGRGTDTQYF
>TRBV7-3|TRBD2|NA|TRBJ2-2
TGTGCCAGCAGCCCAAGCGGGGTGGCCGGGGAGCTGTTTTTT
CASSPSGVAGELFF
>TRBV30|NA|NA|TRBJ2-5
TGTGCCTGGAGGAAAGGAGGTGAGGAGACCCAGTACTTC
CAWRKGGEETQYF
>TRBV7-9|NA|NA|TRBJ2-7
TGTGCCTCCCCCGCACGGGGGGCGTTTCTAACTATTTACGAGCAGTACTTC
CASPARGAFLTIYEQYF
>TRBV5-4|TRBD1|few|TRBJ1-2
TGTGCCAGCAGCTCGGTCCTTGGTGGACAGGACTATATGAGCTACACCTTC
CASSSVLGGQDYMSYTF
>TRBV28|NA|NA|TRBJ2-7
TGTGCCAGCAGTTCCCCGGGTGGGGGGATCTACGAGCAGTACTTC
CASSSPGGGIYEQYF
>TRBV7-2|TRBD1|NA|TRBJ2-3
TGTGCCAGCAGCCGGGACAGGGAGAGCACAGATACGCAGTATTTT
CASSRDRESTDTQYF
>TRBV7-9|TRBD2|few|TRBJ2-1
TGTGCCAGCAGCCTGCCGGGGGGGTCCTACAATGAGCAGTTCTTC
CASSLPGGSYNEQFF
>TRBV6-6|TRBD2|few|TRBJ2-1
TGTGCCAGCAGATCGGGACTAGCGGCCTACAATGAGCAGTTCTTC
CASRSGLAAYNEQFF
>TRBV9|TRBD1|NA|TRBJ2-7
TGTGCCAGCAGCGTCGGACAGGGATTCATCTACGAGCAGTACTTC
CASSVGQGFIYEQYF
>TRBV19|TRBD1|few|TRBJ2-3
TGTGTGTCGCCGGGACAGGCGACAACAGATACGCAGTATTTT
CVSPGQATTDTQYF
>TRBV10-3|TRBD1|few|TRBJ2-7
TGTGCCATCAGTGTAGGGGGCCAAACCTACGAGCAGTACTTC
CAISVGGQTYEQYF
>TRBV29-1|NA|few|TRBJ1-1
TGCAGCGTTGATCCTCCGGGGAAGGACACTGAAGCTTTCTTT
CSVDPPGKDTEAFF
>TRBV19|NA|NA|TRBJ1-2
TGTGCCAGTAGTATTAGACGGGATGGTGGCTACACCTTC
CASSIRRDGGYTF
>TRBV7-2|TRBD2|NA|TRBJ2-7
TGTGCCAGCAGCTTAGATCCTAGCGGCTCCTACGAGCAGTACTTC
CASSLDPSGSYEQYF
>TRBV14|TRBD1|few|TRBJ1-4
TGTGCCAGCAGCCAAGAAATGGACAGGGCTGAAAAACTGTTTTTT
CASSQEMDRAEKLFF
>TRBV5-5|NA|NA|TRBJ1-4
TGTGCCAGCAGCTTGGACAGGCGCAGTGAAAAACTGTTTTTT
CASSLDRRSEKLFF
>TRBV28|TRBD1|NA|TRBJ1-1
TGTGCCAGCAGTCCGCGGACAGGGAAGAACACTGAAGCTTTCTTT
CASSPRTGKNTEAFF
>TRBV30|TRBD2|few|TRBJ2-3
TGTGCCTGGAGTCGGGGGGAGGCAGATACGCAGTATTTT
CAWSRGEADTQYF
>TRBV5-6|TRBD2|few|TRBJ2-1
TGTGCCAGCAGCTCGGGGGGAAAGGTTTACAATGAGCAGTTCTTC
CASSSGGKVYNEQFF
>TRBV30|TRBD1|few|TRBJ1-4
TGTGCCTGGACCGGGACAGGGGATGAAAAACTGTTTTTT
CAWTGTGDEKLFF
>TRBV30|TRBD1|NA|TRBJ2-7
TGTGCCGGAAGACAGGGTGCAACGGCCCCGGCCCACGAGCAGTACTTC
CAGRQGATAPAHEQYF
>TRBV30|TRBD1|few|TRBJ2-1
TGTGCCTGGTCCTCTAGGGTCAGGGGGAATGAGCAGTTCTTC
CAWSSRVRGNEQFF
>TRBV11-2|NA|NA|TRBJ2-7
TGTGCCAGCAGCGCGACGAGCGGCTCCTACGAGCAGTACTTC
CASSATSGSYEQYF
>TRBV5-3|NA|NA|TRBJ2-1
TGTGCCAGAAGCTTGGAGGGAGGCCATGAGCAGTTCTTC
CARSLEGGHEQFF
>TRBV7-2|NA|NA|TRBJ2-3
TGTGCCAGCAGCTTTTTCGGCCAGGGCACAGATACGCAGTATTTT
CASSFFGQGTDTQYF
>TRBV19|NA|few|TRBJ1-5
TGTGCCAGTAGTCCCTTGGACTCGGGCAATCAGCCCCAGCATTTT
CASSPLDSGNQPQHF
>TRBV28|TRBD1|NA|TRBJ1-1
TGTGCCAGCAGTTTAGGGACAGGGGCGTTGAAAGCTTTCTTT
CASSLGTGALKAFF
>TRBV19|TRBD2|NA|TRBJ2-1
TGTGCCAGTAGTCCTAGACCGGGGACTAGCGACAATGAGCAGTTCTTC
CASSPRPGTSDNEQFF
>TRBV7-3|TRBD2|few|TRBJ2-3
TGTGCCAGCAGCTCGGGGGGAGATACGCAGTATTTT
CASSSGGDTQYF
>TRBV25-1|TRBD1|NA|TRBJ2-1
TGTGCCAGCAGTGACGGGACAGATAACTCCAATGAGCAGTTCTTC
CASSDGTDNSNEQFF
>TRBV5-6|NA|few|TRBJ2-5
TGTGCCAGCAGCTTGCCCTTAGGCAGGGGTCAGGCTGAGACCCAGTACTTC
CASSLPLGRGQAETQYF
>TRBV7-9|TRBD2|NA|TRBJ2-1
TGTGCCAGCAGCCCTCCGGGGGGGCAAGCGTACAATGAGCAGTTCTTC
CASSPPGGQAYNEQFF
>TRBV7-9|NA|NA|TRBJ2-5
TGTGCCAGCAGCTTAGCGGGCGGGATCCAAGAGACCCAGTACTTC
CASSLAGGIQETQYF